This T cell receptor (beta chain) was observed in a study of T-cell reconstitution after alpha-beta-depleted transplantation in children. V lost 4 bases and J lost 6, with 13 bases in between. The CDR3 spans 15 residues. Germline V gene sequence: CDR1 LNHNV, CDR2 YYDKDF (reference sequence). During its preparation, the TCRbeta library received unique molecular identifiers. Each CDR3 protein is one row after TCRdb ran MiXCR on the PCR reads. Of some 500,000 distinct CDR3 sequences listed, 18% were seen once; the top ten hold 2.5% to 4%. The clonotype was recovered from a human donor who donated a stem cell graft to a child with acute lymphoblastic leukemia. The material was PBMCs from the stem cell graft donor, obtained from the stem cell graft. The J gene is TRBJ2-6, the V gene TRBV15, with D possibly being TRBD1 (6 bases). The CDR3 bases are TGTGCCACCAGCAACATTAGACAGGAGGCCAACGTCCTGACTTTC. It is translated as CATSNIRQEANVLTF. Drawing the rest from reference TRBV15 and TRBJ2-6, the complete variable domain is DAMVIQNPRYQVTQFGKPVTLSCSQTLNHNVMYWYQQKSSQAPKLLFHYYDKDFNNEADTPDNFQSRRPNTSFCFLDIRSPGLGDTAMYLCATSNIRQEANVLTFGAGSRLTVL.